This TCR beta chain was sequenced for a study of T cell responses to AZD1222 COVID-19 vaccine. Study results and limitations: The donor cohort was predominantly white British with a female majority, and clonal diversity may have been underestimated. Just 5 to 7 people given AZD1222 tested seropositive at baseline. The study sampled repertoires only after the peak T cell response.

This CDR3 spans 13 amino acids. Looked up from germline, CDR1 is SNHLY and CDR2 is FYNNEI. The J segment lost 7 bases and the V segment lost 6 bases, leaving 9 bases of the junction unmatched. Clones were read by immunoSEQ multiplex PCR, and TCRdb kept only the in-frame ones, dropping some. Of more than 15,000 clones in the sample, under 90% are singletons; the top ten hold over 8%. As to this clone: Its antigen is unidentified.

Pooled together were second doses at about 4 or about 12 weeks. The sequences come from peripheral blood, collected 28 days after the second AZD1222 dose. This TCR derives from an adult who received the AZD1222 COVID-19 vaccine. The rearrangement uses TRBV2 and TRBJ2-7; 7 bases agree with TRBD2. CDR3: CASRWGFGREQYF. The CDR3 DNA reads TGTGCCAGCAGATGGGGCTTCGGGAGGGAGCAGTACTTC.